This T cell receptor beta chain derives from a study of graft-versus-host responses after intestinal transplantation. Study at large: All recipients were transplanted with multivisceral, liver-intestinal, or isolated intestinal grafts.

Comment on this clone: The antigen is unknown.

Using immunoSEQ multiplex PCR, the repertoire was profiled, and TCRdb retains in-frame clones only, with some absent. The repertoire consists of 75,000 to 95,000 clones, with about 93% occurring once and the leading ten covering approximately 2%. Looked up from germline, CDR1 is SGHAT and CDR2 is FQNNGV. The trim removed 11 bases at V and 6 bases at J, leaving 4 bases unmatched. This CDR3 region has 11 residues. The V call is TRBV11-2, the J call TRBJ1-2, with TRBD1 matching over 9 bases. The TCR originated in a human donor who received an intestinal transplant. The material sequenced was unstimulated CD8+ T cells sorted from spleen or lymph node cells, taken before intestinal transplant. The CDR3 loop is CAGTGGDGYTF. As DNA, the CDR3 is TGTGCCGGTACAGGGGGCGATGGCTACACCTTC.